This T cell receptor (beta chain) emerged from a study of cytomegalovirus exposure and HLA in healthy donors. Study background: Early released data had tens of millions of unique TCRs, all coming from HLA-typed donors.

This CDR3 is built from 17 residues. With 0 bases removed from V and 2 bases from J, the gap between germline ends came to 15 bases. CDR1 and CDR2 from the germline V gene are MGHRA and YSYEKL. Healthy bone marrow donors supplied every sample. Of note for this clone: Its antigen is currently unknown.

General study findings and limits: Excluded: some indistinguishable V segments such as TRBV6-2 and TRBV6-3. Relative to the approximately 630-donor mean, N-insertions were reportedly fewer in an Asian-associated ancestry cluster in a later analysis.

Primers included in the PCR were 60 Vbeta and 13 Jbeta primers. The data were produced by immunoSEQ multiplex PCR, yet TCRdb's version contains in-frame clones alone and is incomplete. Of 50,000 to 70,000 clones listed, about four fifths are singletons. The V gene is TRBV4-1, the J gene TRBJ2-3; possible D gene TRBD2, 6 bases. Sample: PBMCs. The sequence was obtained from a woman aged 40-49 years in good health and CMV-seronegative. CDR3 DNA: TGCGCCAGCAGCCAAGATGCTCCCGGGAGCCCCACAGATACGCAGTATTTT. Protein: CASSQDAPGSPTDTQYF.